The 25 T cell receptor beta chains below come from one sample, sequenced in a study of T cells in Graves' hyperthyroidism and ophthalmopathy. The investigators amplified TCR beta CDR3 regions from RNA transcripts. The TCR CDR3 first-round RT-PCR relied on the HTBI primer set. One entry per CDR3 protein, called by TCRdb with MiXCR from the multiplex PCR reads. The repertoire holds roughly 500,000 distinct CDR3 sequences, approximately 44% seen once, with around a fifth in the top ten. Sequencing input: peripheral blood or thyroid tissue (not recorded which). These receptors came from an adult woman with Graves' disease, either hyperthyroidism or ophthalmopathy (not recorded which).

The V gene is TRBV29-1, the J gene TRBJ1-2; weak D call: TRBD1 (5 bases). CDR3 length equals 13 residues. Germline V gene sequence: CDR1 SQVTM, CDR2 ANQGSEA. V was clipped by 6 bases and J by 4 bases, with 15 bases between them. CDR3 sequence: CSVYGGEFYGYTF. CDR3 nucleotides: TGCAGCGTCTATGGGGGAGAATTCTATGGCTACACCTTC. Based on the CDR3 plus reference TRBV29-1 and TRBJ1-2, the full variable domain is SAVISQKPSRDICQRGTSLTIQCQVDSQVTMMFWYRQQPGQSLTLIATANQGSEATYESGFVIDKFPISRPNLTFSTLTVSNMSPEDSSIYLCSVYGGEFYGYTFGSGTRLTVV.

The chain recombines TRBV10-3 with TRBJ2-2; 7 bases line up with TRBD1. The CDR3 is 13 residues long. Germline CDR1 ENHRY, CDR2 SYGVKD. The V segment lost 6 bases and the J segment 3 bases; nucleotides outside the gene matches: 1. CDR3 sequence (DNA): TGTGCCATCAGAACAGGGGACACCGGGGAGCTGTTTTTT. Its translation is CAIRTGDTGELFF.

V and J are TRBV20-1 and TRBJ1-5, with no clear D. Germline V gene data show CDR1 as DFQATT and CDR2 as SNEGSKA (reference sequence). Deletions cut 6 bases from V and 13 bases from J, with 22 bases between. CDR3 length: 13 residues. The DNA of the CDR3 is TGCAGTGCCCGCGGCGGGGAGGGAGATACGCAGCATTTT. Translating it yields CSARGGEGDTQHF.

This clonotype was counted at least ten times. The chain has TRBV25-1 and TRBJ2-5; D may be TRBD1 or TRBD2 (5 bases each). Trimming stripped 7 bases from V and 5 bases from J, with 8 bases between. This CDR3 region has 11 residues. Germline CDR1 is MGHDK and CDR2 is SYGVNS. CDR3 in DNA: TGTGCCAGCAACGGGGCTGAGACCCAGTACTTC. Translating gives CASNGAETQYF.

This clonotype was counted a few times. The CDR3 region has the DNA TGCAGCGGATATGGGACTAGCGGCGAGCAGTACTTC. It yields the protein CSGYGTSGEQYF. The chain couples TRBV29-1 to TRBJ2-7; 11 nucleotides agree with TRBD2. This CDR3 comprises 12 residues. Unmatched junction bases numbered 5, after V lost 7 bases and J lost 6 bases. Germline V gives CDR1 SQVTM, CDR2 ANQGSEA.

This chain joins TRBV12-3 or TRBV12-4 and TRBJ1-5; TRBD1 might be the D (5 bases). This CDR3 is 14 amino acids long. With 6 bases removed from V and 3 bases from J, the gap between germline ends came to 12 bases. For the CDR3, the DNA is TGTGCCAGCAGGGGGCAGGCCTACAATCAGCCCCAGCATTTT. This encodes CASRGQAYNQPQHF.

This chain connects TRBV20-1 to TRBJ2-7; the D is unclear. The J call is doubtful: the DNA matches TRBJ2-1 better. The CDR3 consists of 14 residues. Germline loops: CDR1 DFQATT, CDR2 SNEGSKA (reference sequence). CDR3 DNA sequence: TGCAGTGCCAAGGTCCTCCGCTCCTACAATGAGCAGTTCTTC. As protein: CSAKVLRSYNEQFF.

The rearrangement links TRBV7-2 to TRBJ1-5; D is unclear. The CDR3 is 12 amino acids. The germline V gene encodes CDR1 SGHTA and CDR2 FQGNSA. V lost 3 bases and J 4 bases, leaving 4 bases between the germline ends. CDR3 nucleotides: TGTGCCAGCAGCTTCACGAATCAGCCCCAGCATTTT. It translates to CASSFTNQPQHF. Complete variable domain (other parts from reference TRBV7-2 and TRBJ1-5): GAGVSQSPSNKVTEKGKDVELRCDPISGHTALYWYRQSLGQGLEFLIYFQGNSAPDKSGLPSDRFSAERTGGSVSTLTIQRTQQEDSAVYLCASSFTNQPQHFGDGTRLSIL.

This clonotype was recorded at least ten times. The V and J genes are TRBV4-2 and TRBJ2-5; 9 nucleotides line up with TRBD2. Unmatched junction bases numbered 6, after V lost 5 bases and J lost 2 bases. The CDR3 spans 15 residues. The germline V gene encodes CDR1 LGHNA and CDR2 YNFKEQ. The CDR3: CASSIPTSGQETQYF. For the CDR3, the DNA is TGTGCCAGCAGCATACCGACTAGCGGTCAAGAGACCCAGTACTTC.

As DNA, the CDR3 is TGTGCCAGCAACTACGCCGGGCCGAGAGAGGGCTACACCTTC. Amino acids: CASNYAGPREGYTF. V usage is TRBV6-6 and J usage is TRBJ1-2; D is ambiguous. Trimming took 7 bases from V and 8 from J, leaving 20 bases between them. The CDR3 is 14 residues long. Germline V lookup: CDR1 MNHNY, CDR2 SVGAGI (reference sequence).

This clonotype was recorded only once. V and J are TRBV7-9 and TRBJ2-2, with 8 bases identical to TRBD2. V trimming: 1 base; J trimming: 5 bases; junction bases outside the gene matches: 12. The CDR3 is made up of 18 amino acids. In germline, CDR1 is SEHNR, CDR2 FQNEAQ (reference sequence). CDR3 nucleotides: TGTGCCAGCAGCTTAGTCTCCTCGGGGGGGCCGGTGACCGGGGAGCTGTTTTTT. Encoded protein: CASSLVSSGGPVTGELFF.

The CDR3 spells CASAGRRGELATNEKLFF. DNA of the CDR3: TGTGCCAGCGCCGGTCGGCGGGGGGAGCTTGCAACTAATGAAAAACTGTTTTTT. The chain employs TRBV7-6 and TRBJ1-4, with a tentative D call TRBD1 (5 bases). CDR1 is SGHVS and CDR2 is FNYEAQ in the germline V gene. The V end lost 8 bases, the J end lost 0 bases, and 22 bases lay between the germline ends. The CDR3 spans 18 residues.

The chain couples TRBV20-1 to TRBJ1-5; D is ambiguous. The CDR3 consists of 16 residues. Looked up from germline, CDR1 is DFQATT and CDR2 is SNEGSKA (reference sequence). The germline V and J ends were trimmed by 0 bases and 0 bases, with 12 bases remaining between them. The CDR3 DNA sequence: TGCAGTGCTAGAGAACTAGAGCTTAATAGCAATCAGCCCCAGCATTTT. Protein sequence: CSARELELNSNQPQHF.

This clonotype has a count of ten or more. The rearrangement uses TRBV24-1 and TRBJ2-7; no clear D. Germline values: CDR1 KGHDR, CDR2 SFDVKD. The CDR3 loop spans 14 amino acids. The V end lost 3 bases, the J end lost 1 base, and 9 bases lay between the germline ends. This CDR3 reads CATSDTRGSYEQYF. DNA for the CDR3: TGTGCCACCAGTGATACCAGAGGATCCTACGAGCAGTACTTC.

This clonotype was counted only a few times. The CDR3 DNA reads as TGTGCCAGCAGCTTAGGTCAGGGGCGATACGAGCAGTACTTC. It codes for CASSLGQGRYEQYF. The chain joins TRBV13 to TRBJ2-7; D might be TRBD1 (6 bases). CDR1 PRHDT and CDR2 FYEKMQ come from the germline V gene (reference sequence). V was trimmed by 0 bases and J by 4 bases, leaving 10 bases between them. The CDR3 has 14 residues.

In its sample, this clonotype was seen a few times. CDR3 DNA: TGCAGCGTTGGGCCGGGCGAGGCCCAGTACTTC. It specifies CSVGPGEAQYF. The chain links TRBV29-1 to TRBJ2-5, with unresolved D. Looked up from germline, CDR1 is SQVTM and CDR2 is ANQGSEA. This CDR3 region has 11 residues. Trimming pared 4 bases from V and 9 bases from J, leaving 12 bases between.

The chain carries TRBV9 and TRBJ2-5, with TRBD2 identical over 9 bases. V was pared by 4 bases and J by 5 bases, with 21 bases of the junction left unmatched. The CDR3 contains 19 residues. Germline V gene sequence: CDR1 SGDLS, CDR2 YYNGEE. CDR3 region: CASSLGSQREDCRGETQYF. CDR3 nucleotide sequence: TGTGCCAGCAGCTTGGGATCCCAGCGGGAGGACTGCCGTGGTGAGACCCAGTACTTC.

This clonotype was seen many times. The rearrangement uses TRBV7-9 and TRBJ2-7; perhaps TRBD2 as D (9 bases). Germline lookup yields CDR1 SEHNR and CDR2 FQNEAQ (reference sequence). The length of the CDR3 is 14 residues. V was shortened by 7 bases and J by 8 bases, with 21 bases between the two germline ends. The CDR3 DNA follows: TGTGCCAGCATCCAGGGGGCTAGCGGGGTGCAGCAGTACTTC. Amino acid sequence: CASIQGASGVQQYF.

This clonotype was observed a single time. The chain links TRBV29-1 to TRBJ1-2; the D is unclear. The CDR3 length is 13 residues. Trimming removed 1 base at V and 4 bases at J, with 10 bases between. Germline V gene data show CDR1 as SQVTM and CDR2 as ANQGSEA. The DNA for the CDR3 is TGCAGCGTTGAAGGGGTAGGAACCTATGGCTACACCTTC. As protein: CSVEGVGTYGYTF.

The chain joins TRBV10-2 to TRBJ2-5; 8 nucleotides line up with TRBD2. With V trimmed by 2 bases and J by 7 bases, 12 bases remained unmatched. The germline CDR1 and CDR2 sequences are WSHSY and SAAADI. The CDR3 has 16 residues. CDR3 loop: CASSETGLAETGTQYF. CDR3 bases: TGCGCCAGCAGTGAGACCGGACTAGCTGAGACAGGGACCCAGTACTTC.

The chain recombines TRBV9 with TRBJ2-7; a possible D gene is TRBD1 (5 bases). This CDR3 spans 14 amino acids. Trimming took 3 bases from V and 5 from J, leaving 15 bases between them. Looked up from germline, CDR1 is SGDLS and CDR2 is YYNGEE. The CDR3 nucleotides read TGTGCCAGCAGCGCGTCAGGGTTTGGGGACGAGCAGTACTTC. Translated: CASSASGFGDEQYF.

The CDR3 DNA is TGTGCCAGCGGCCAGGTTACCTCTGGAAACACCTTC. As protein: CASGQVTSGNTF. The chain joins TRBV7-9 to TRBJ1-2; no firm D call. The germline V and J ends were trimmed by 8 bases and 12 bases, with 19 bases remaining between them. This CDR3 has 12 residues. Per germline, CDR1 SEHNR and CDR2 FQNEAQ (reference sequence).

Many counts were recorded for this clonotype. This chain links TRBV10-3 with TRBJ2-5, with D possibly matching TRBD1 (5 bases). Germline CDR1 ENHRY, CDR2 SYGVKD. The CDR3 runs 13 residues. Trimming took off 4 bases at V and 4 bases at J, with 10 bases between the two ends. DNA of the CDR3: TGTGCCATCAGTGGGGGTGGGGCAGAGACCCAGTACTTC. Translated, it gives CAISGGGAETQYF.

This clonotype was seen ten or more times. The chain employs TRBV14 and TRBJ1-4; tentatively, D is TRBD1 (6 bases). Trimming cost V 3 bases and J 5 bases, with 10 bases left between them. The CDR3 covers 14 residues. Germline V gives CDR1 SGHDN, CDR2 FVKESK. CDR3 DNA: TGTGCCAGCAGCCAGGACAGTTTAAATGAAAAACTGTTTTTT. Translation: CASSQDSLNEKLFF.

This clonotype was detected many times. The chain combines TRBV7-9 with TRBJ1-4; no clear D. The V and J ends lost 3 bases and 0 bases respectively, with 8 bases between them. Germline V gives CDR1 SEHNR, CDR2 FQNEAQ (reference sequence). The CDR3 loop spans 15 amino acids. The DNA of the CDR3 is TGTGCCAGCAGCTTCGTGGGAGCAACTAATGAAAAACTGTTTTTT. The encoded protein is CASSFVGATNEKLFF.